This passage covers 23 T cell receptor beta chains from one sample sequenced in a study of cytomegalovirus exposure and HLA in healthy donors. 13 Jbeta primers and 60 Vbeta primers were used for the PCR. Some clones are missing from TCRdb's copy, which holds only in-frame ones; the method was immunoSEQ multiplex PCR. Of 100,000 to 150,000 clones in the sample, less than 80% were seen once. Sequenced: PBMCs. The receptors derive from a man between 50 and 59 years old in good health and CMV-seropositive.

The rearrangement links TRBV29-1 to TRBJ2-3, with a tentative D call TRBD1 (6 bases). The CDR3 has 14 residues. V lost 6 bases and J lost 2, with 15 bases in between. From germline, CDR1 is SQVTM and CDR2 ANQGSEA. CDR3 sequence: CSVLLPGHTDTQYF. CDR3 DNA sequence: TGCAGCGTCCTTCTCCCGGGACACACAGATACGCAGTATTTT.

The CDR3 reads CASSEWQNTEAFF. CDR3 DNA: TGTGCCAGCAGTGAGTGGCAGAACACTGAAGCTTTCTTT. V usage is TRBV6-1 and J usage is TRBJ1-1; D ambiguous. Trimming took 3 bases from V and 1 from J, leaving 6 bases between them. Germline CDR1 MNHNS, CDR2 SASEGT. This CDR3 is built from 13 residues.

The CDR3: CASSQTGNLHPSYEQYF. The DNA of the CDR3 is TGTGCCAGCAGCCAGACAGGGAATCTACACCCAAGCTACGAGCAGTACTTC. The gene calls are TRBV14 and TRBJ2-7, with 7 bases matching TRBD1. Germline V gene data show CDR1 as SGHDN and CDR2 as FVKESK. CDR3 length: 17 amino acids. V lost 3 bases and J lost 3; bases outside the gene matches: 14. The complete variable domain, with remaining parts taken from reference TRBV14 and TRBJ2-7, reads EAGVTQFPSHSVIEKGQTVTLRCDPISGHDNLYWYRRVMGKEIKFLLHFVKESKQDESGMPNNRFLAERTGGTYSTLKVQPAELEDSGVYFCASSQTGNLHPSYEQYFGPGTRLTVT.

Comments on this clone: Other DNA sequences from this sample encode an identical CDR3 as well. This chain links TRBV11-2 with TRBJ2-5; TRBD1 matches 9 bases. The CDR3 contains 15 residues. V shed 5 bases, J shed 3 bases, and the junction held 7 bases outside the gene matches. The germline V gene has CDR1 SGHAT and CDR2 FQNNGV. This CDR3 reads CASSRQGGSKETQYF. CDR3 sequence (DNA): TGTGCCAGCAGCCGACAGGGGGGGAGTAAAGAGACCCAGTACTTC.

This clone appeared a few times. This chain uses TRBV7-6 with TRBJ2-1, with 14 bases that match TRBD2. Germline lookup yields CDR1 SGHVS and CDR2 FNYEAQ. The length of the CDR3 is 18 residues. The ends lost 2 bases at V and 2 bases at J; junction bases unmatched: 5. As DNA, the CDR3 is TGTGCCAGCAGCTTACTAGGGACTAGCGGGGGCACCTACAATGAGCAGTTCTTC. Protein: CASSLLGTSGGTYNEQFF.

The chain uses TRBV2 and TRBJ1-1; TRBD1 matches at 8 bases. The CDR3 runs to 14 residues. V was pared by 5 bases and J by 7 bases, with 9 bases of the junction left unmatched. Looked up from germline, CDR1 is SNHLY and CDR2 is FYNNEI. CDR3 in amino acids: CASSLDRGPDEAFF. The CDR3 DNA reads as TGTGCCAGCAGTCTAGACAGGGGCCCGGATGAAGCTTTCTTT. Full variable domain (remainder filled in from reference TRBV2 and TRBJ1-1): EPEVTQTPSHQVTQMGQEVILRCVPISNHLYFYWYRQILGQKVEFLVSFYNNEISEKSEIFDDQFSVERPDGSNFTLKIRSTKLEDSAMYFCASSLDRGPDEAFFGQGTRLTVV.

The rearrangement uses TRBV27 and TRBJ2-7; D is undetermined. Germline V gene sequence: CDR1 MNHEY, CDR2 SMNVEV (reference sequence). CDR3 length: 13 residues. V lost 5 bases to trimming and J lost 5 bases, with 13 bases between them. The CDR3 here is CASSRLPQDEQYF. Here the CDR3 DNA reads TGTGCCAGCAGTCGCCTTCCCCAGGACGAGCAGTACTTC.

The chain has TRBV18 and TRBJ2-7, with D possibly TRBD2 on 6 matching bases. Germline CDR1 is KGHSH and CDR2 is LQKENI. Trimming pared 2 bases from V and 2 bases from J, leaving 10 bases between. The CDR3 loop spans 14 amino acids. The CDR3 spells CASSPLTGAYEQYF. CDR3 nucleotide sequence: TGTGCCAGCTCACCATTGACGGGAGCCTACGAGCAGTACTTC.

The chain combines TRBV6-4 with TRBJ1-6; 7 bases agree with TRBD1. The CDR3 totals 15 residues. Germline assignment: CDR1 MRHNA and CDR2 SNTAGT. The V segment lost 0 bases and the J segment 10 bases; nucleotides outside the gene matches: 6. CDR3 DNA: TGTGCCAGCAGTGACTCACAGGGGAGAAACTCACCCCTCCACTTT. It translates to CASSDSQGRNSPLHF.

The V gene is TRBV7-2, the J gene TRBJ2-1; TRBD1 aligns across 8 bases. The germline gives CDR1 SGHTA, CDR2 FQGNSA. The trim removed 6 bases at V and 4 bases at J, leaving 5 bases unmatched. The CDR3 is made up of 14 amino acids. Written as DNA, the CDR3 is TGTGCCAGCAGTTACGGACAGGGTTACAATGAGCAGTTCTTC. This codes for CASSYGQGYNEQFF.

V and J are TRBV7-6 and TRBJ1-4; D is perhaps TRBD1 (5 bases). This CDR3 has 15 residues. The V end lost 1 base, the J end lost 4 bases, and 10 bases lay between the germline ends. Per germline, CDR1 SGHVS and CDR2 FNYEAQ. CDR3: CASSLVGGINEKLFF. In DNA form, the CDR3 reads TGTGCCAGCAGCTTAGTGGGGGGAATTAATGAAAAACTGTTTTTT. Full variable domain (outside the CDR3, taken from reference TRBV7-6 and TRBJ1-4): GAGVSQSPRYKVTKRGQDVALRCDPISGHVSLYWYRQALGQGPEFLTYFNYEAQQDKSGLPNDRFSAERPEGSISTLTIQRTEQRDSAMYRCASSLVGGINEKLFFGSGTQLSVL.

The genes are TRBV6-4 and TRBJ2-1, with 11 bases aligning to TRBD1. The CDR3 consists of 16 residues. Germline V gene sequence: CDR1 MRHNA, CDR2 SNTAGT. Trimming removed 3 bases from V and 7 bases from J; junction bases left unmatched: 8. CDR3 loop: CASSEHRTGGVNEQFF. Written as DNA, the CDR3 is TGTGCCAGCAGTGAACACCGGACAGGGGGCGTAAATGAGCAGTTCTTC.

The V gene is TRBV11-3, the J gene TRBJ1-6; D gene unclear. Trimming pared 5 bases from V and 8 bases from J, leaving 10 bases between. Per germline, CDR1 SGHNT and CDR2 YENEEA. The CDR3 runs 13 residues. The CDR3 loop reads CASSPLEYSPLHF. For the CDR3, the DNA is TGTGCCAGCAGCCCGCTAGAATATTCACCCCTCCACTTT.

This clone is classed as medium-sized (0.01 to 0.1%). The chain is built from TRBV5-1 and TRBJ1-2; tentative D call: TRBD1 (6 bases). The germline V and J ends were trimmed by 1 base and 1 base, with 8 bases remaining between them. CDR3 length equals 14 residues. Per germline, CDR1 SGHRS and CDR2 YFSETQ. The CDR3 DNA reads TGCGCCAGCAGCTTGACACAGGGTAACTATGGCTACACCTTC. Encoded protein: CASSLTQGNYGYTF. The full variable domain, with the rest looked up from reference TRBV5-1 and TRBJ1-2, is KAGVTQTPRYLIKTRGQQVTLSCSPISGHRSVSWYQQTPGQGLQFLFEYFSETQRNKGNFPGRFSGRQFSNSRSEMNVSTLELGDSALYLCASSLTQGNYGYTFGSGTRLTVV.

The chain has TRBV27 and TRBJ1-5, with 11 nucleotides matching TRBD1. The junction had 16 bases not matched to a gene; V was cut back by 5 bases and J by 7 bases. This CDR3 is built from 18 residues. Germline CDR1 reads MNHEY; CDR2 reads SMNVEV (reference sequence). The CDR3 reads CASSPYFGTGGTRQPQHF. The CDR3 bases are TGTGCCAGCAGTCCCTATTTTGGGACAGGGGGAACAAGGCAGCCCCAGCATTTT.

The chain couples TRBV5-4 to TRBJ1-2, with no clear D. This CDR3 spans 12 amino acids. Germline values: CDR1 SGHNT, CDR2 YYREEE (reference sequence). V lost 5 bases, J lost 4 bases, and 9 bases lay in between. The CDR3: CASSGEIYGYTF. CDR3 in DNA: TGTGCCAGCAGTGGAGAAATCTATGGCTACACCTTC.

The gene calls are TRBV18 and TRBJ1-6; possibly TRBD1 for D (6 bases). V lost 2 bases, J lost 0 bases, and 17 bases lay in between. This CDR3 has 19 residues. Germline V gene lookup returns CDR1 KGHSH and CDR2 LQKENI. The CDR3 nucleotides are TGTGCCAGCTCACCAACCGGGACACTCCTGCGCTCCTATAATTCACCCCTCCACTTT. Translating gives CASSPTGTLLRSYNSPLHF.

J is TRBJ2-7 and V is TRBV29-1; 10 bases agree with TRBD2. From germline, CDR1 is SQVTM and CDR2 ANQGSEA. V was pared by 4 bases and J by 7 bases, with 10 bases of the junction left unmatched. The CDR3 runs 14 residues. This CDR3 is CSVAQMGLAREQYF. In nucleotides, the CDR3 is TGCAGCGTTGCTCAGATGGGACTAGCGCGTGAGCAGTACTTC.

On this clone itself: The sample has other DNA sequences that encode this CDR3 too. The genes are TRBV5-4 and TRBJ1-5; D gene uncertain. The CDR3 has 14 residues. Germline V gene sequence: CDR1 SGHNT, CDR2 YYREEE (reference sequence). V lost 1 base and J 3 bases, leaving 8 bases between the germline ends. The CDR3 loop reads CASSLSGPNQPQHF. Written as DNA, the CDR3 is TGTGCCAGCAGCTTGTCAGGTCCCAATCAGCCCCAGCATTTT.

This chain connects TRBV10-1 to TRBJ2-7, with 13 bases identical to TRBD2. Unmatched junction bases numbered 1, after V lost 5 bases and J lost 0 bases. CDR1 WNHNN and CDR2 SYGVQD come from the germline V gene (reference sequence). This CDR3 spans 15 amino acids. The CDR3 DNA follows: TGCGCCAGCAGTCGGACTAGCGGGGGCTCCTACGAGCAGTACTTC. Translation gives CASSRTSGGSYEQYF.

V usage is TRBV5-6 and J usage is TRBJ2-5; TRBD2 is a possible D gene (7 bases). Germline CDR1 and CDR2: SGHDT and YYEEEE. V lost 0 bases, J lost 1 base, and 13 bases lay in between. This CDR3 is built from 16 residues. The CDR3 spells CASSLVGAGAQETQYF. The CDR3 nucleotides are TGTGCCAGCAGCTTGGTGGGGGCGGGGGCCCAAGAGACCCAGTACTTC. Combining the CDR3 with reference TRBV5-6 and TRBJ2-5 gives the whole variable domain DAGVTQSPTHLIKTRGQQVTLRCSPKSGHDTVSWYQQALGQGPQFIFQYYEEEERQRGNFPDRFSGHQFPNYSSELNVNALLLGDSALYLCASSLVGAGAQETQYFGPGTRLLVL.

The chain joins TRBV20-1 to TRBJ2-1; D might be TRBD1 (5 bases). CDR1 and CDR2 from the germline V gene are DFQATT and SNEGSKA (reference sequence). The CDR3 is made up of 10 amino acids. Deletions cut 1 base from V and 13 bases from J, with 8 bases between. The CDR3 loop is CSARADSQFF. The CDR3 DNA reads as TGCAGTGCTAGAGCCGACAGCCAGTTCTTC.

V and J are TRBV9 and TRBJ2-5; 7 bases align to TRBD2. The CDR3 loop spans 17 amino acids. V was pared by 4 bases and J by 4 bases, with 16 bases of the junction left unmatched. The germline V gene encodes CDR1 SGDLS and CDR2 YYNGEE. CDR3 in DNA: TGTGCCAGCAGCCTCTTTGGGAGGGAGGATTCTTTAGAGACCCAGTACTTC. Amino acids: CASSLFGREDSLETQYF.